This T cell receptor (beta chain) was captured in a study of blood T cell repertoires in COVID-19. The CDR3 has 16 residues. The germline CDR1 and CDR2 sequences are SGHNT and YYREEE (reference sequence). V lost 0 bases and J 8 bases, leaving 20 bases between the germline ends. This table comes from immunoSEQ multiplex PCR, and its TCRdb copy is limited to in-frame clones, with some not included. The sample lists fewer than 110,000 clones; around 90% were seen once. This rearrangement joins TRBV5-4 to TRBJ1-2, with D maybe TRBD1 (6 bases). The sequence derives from a man aged 50-59 years with acute or convalescent COVID-19. The sequenced sample was peripheral blood. As DNA, the CDR3 is TGTGCCAGCAGCTTGGGAGGCAGGGGCCCGGGTGGCGGCTACACCTTC. It yields the protein CASSLGGRGPGGGYTF.